This T cell receptor (beta chain) was observed in a study of regulatory T cells in long-lasting Graves disease. Findings of the study overall: Having only a small sample size may have limited accuracy. Persistent disease preferred TRBV28, TRBJ1-2 and TRBJ2-5.

Documented time point: newly diagnosed GD, antithyroid drugs for less than 3 months. RNA extracted from PBMCs served as the sequencing template. EDTA tubes received around 9 milliliters of collected peripheral blood. The TCR beta library used iRepertoire HTBI primers with Arm-PCR amplification of CDR3. MiXCR was run by TCRdb on the multiplex PCR reads, yielding one entry per CDR3 protein. Here the sample spans approximately 310,000 distinct CDR3 sequences, 15% to 20% being singletons. V lost 5 bases and J 2 bases, leaving 13 bases between the germline ends. Per the germline V gene, CDR1 is SGHDN and CDR2 is FVKESK. This CDR3 has 15 amino acids. As concerns this clonotype: The target antigen is unknown.

The chain is built from TRBV14 and TRBJ1-3, with a tentative D call TRBD1 (5 bases). Source: peripheral blood mononuclear cells (PBMCs), taken at new diagnosis, from a patient treated with antithyroid drugs. This clonotype was obtained from a female donor with Graves disease. The CDR3 DNA reads TGTGCCAGCAGCTTACGCTCGGGGCCTGGAAACACCATATATTTT. Encoded protein: CASSLRSGPGNTIYF.